This TCR beta chain was recorded in a study of T cell repertoires in cytomegalovirus infection. For the study at large: In the study, CMV epitopes included recently identified HLA-C-restricted and well-studied HLA-B-restricted ones. Based on public TCR beta signatures, there were indications of CMV infection and of a matching HLA type. Notes on the study in general: Ex vivo responses were dominated by HLA-C-restricted CMV-specific TCR beta clonotypes.

The ends lost 5 bases at V and 5 bases at J; junction bases unmatched: 8. Germline CDR1 and CDR2: SEHNR and FQNEAQ (reference sequence). CDR3 length: 16 amino acids. TCRdb re-called the reads through MiXCR, storing one row per CDR3 protein. Among roughly 920,000 distinct CDR3 sequences listed, 30% to 40% were seen once. As concerns this clonotype: Antigen: not known.

The input for sequencing was cultured CD8+ T cells from PBMCs, taken from culture after CMV antigen stimulation. The chain is built from TRBV7-9 and TRBJ2-3; 12 nucleotides align to TRBD2. The clonotype was recovered from a human donor in good health (CMV status not recorded). Some clones in this sample may be carry-over from other donors' samples. Written as DNA, the CDR3 is TGTGCCAGCAGCCGGGGGACTAGCGGGTCTCGAGATACGCAGTATTTT. Its translation: CASSRGTSGSRDTQYF. Full variable domain (missing parts from reference TRBV7-9 and TRBJ2-3): DTGVSQNPRHKITKRGQNVTFRCDPISEHNRLYWYRQTLGQGPEFLTYFQNEAQLEKSRLLSDRFSAERPKGSFSTLEIQRTEQGDSAMYLCASSRGTSGSRDTQYFGPGTRLTVL.